These 5 T cell receptor beta chains share one sample of origin, sequenced in a study of graft-versus-host responses after intestinal transplantation. The method was immunoSEQ multiplex PCR; TCRdb's version includes in-frame clones alone and lacks a portion of them. Counted here are approximately 100,000 clones, about 82% occurring once; the ten biggest clones make up approximately 1.4%. The sample consisted of PBMCs, taken 255 days after intestinal transplant. The source of these receptors is a human patient who received an intestinal transplant, so some T cells may come from the graft donor.

The chain recombines TRBV28 with TRBJ2-1, with no clear D. V shed 1 base and J shed 4 bases, with 11 bases lying between them. Germline values: CDR1 MDHEN, CDR2 SYDVKM. This CDR3 comprises 15 residues. Written as DNA, the CDR3 is TGTGCCAGCAGTTTATCGGGCAGGCCGTACAATGAGCAGTTCTTC. It is translated as CASSLSGRPYNEQFF. Together with reference TRBV28 and TRBJ2-1, the CDR3 gives the full variable domain: DVKVTQSSRYLVKRTGEKVFLECVQDMDHENMFWYRQDPGLGLRLIYFSYDVKMKEKGDIPEGYSVSREKKERFSLILESASTNQTSMYLCASSLSGRPYNEQFFGPGTRLTVL.

This clone has a handful of counts. CDR3 protein: CASSLGENYNSPLHF. CDR3 in DNA: TGTGCCAGCAGCTTGGGTGAGAACTATAATTCACCCCTCCACTTT. This chain joins TRBV5-6 and TRBJ1-6; no clear D. Per the germline V gene, CDR1 is SGHDT and CDR2 is YYEEEE. The CDR3 is made up of 15 amino acids. V dropped 0 bases and J dropped 3 bases, with 7 bases sitting between them.

The chain joins TRBV30 to TRBJ1-2; D is ambiguous. The CDR3 covers 13 residues. With 8 bases removed from V and 7 bases from J, the gap between germline ends came to 20 bases. Per the germline V gene, CDR1 is GTSNPN and CDR2 is SVGIG (reference sequence). The CDR3, as DNA: TGTGCCACACAAAGGGTCCCTCTCGGTGGCTACACCTTC. Translated, it gives CATQRVPLGGYTF.

The V and J genes are TRBV30 and TRBJ1-4; possibly TRBD1 for D (5 bases). This CDR3 is 14 amino acids long. Germline V gene sequence: CDR1 GTSNPN, CDR2 SVGIG (reference sequence). V lost 0 bases and J lost 4, with 9 bases in between. CDR3 amino acids: CAWSVGTDNEKLFF. The CDR3 DNA reads as TGTGCCTGGAGTGTAGGGACGGATAATGAAAAACTGTTTTTT.

This chain joins TRBV28 and TRBJ2-7, with D unresolved. The ends were cut back, 5 bases at V and 2 bases at J, with 13 bases in the middle. The germline gives CDR1 MDHEN, CDR2 SYDVKM. This CDR3 is 14 amino acids long. The CDR3 sequence is CASSHGSSPYEQYF. In DNA form, the CDR3 reads TGTGCCAGCAGTCACGGATCTTCCCCCTACGAGCAGTACTTC.